Below, 14 T cell receptor beta chains from the same sample are listed, as sequenced in a study of CD8+ T cells in alopecia areata. Noted treatment: oral pan-JAK inhibitor, 5-10 mg twice daily. RNA was isolated and reverse transcribed to cDNA, the sequencing template. The protocol was immunoSEQ multiplex PCR, while the TCRdb copy is restricted to in-frame clones and leaves out a portion. The sample yields 170,000 or so clones, about three fifths seen once. The starting material was CD8+ T cells sorted from blood, obtained at week 24, from a patient treated with tofacitinib. These receptors were collected from a human donor with alopecia areata.

CDR3 bases: TGTGCCAGCAGCCCATTGCGGAGGGGGCCCAGGGACTACAATGAGCAGTTCTTC. Translated, it gives CASSPLRRGPRDYNEQFF. The V call is TRBV4-2, the J call TRBJ2-1; TRBD1 might be the D (7 bases). V was shortened by 4 bases and J by 3 bases, with 22 bases between the two germline ends. The CDR3 sequence is 18 residues long. Germline V gene sequence: CDR1 LGHNA, CDR2 YNFKEQ.

The chain has TRBV7-6 and TRBJ2-3; either TRBD1 or TRBD2 may fit D (5 bases each). The CDR3 totals 14 residues. Trimming cost V 2 bases and J 8 bases, with 14 bases left between them. The germline gives CDR1 SGHVS, CDR2 FNYEAQ. In DNA, the CDR3 is TGTGCCAGCAGCTTATCGAGTCCTGGGGGTACGCAGTATTTT. As protein: CASSLSSPGGTQYF.

This clone was observed a handful of times. The identical CDR3 is also encoded by other nucleotide sequences in the sample. This chain connects TRBV6-5 to TRBJ2-1; D call uncertain. In germline, CDR1 is MNHEY, CDR2 SVGAGI. V gave up 2 bases and J gave up 7 bases, with 3 bases separating them. The CDR3 is 11 amino acids. The CDR3 bases are TGTGCCAGCAGTTACGGGAATGAGCAGTTCTTC. This codes for CASSYGNEQFF.

The table lists this clone with a count of one. V is TRBV5-6 and J is TRBJ1-2; D gene unclear. In germline, CDR1 is SGHDT, CDR2 YYEEEE. There are 15 residues in the CDR3. Trimming pared 1 base from V and 4 bases from J, leaving 14 bases between. The CDR3 spells CASSLRCLVCYGYTF. The CDR3 nucleotides are TGTGCCAGCAGCTTGCGATGTCTGGTTTGCTATGGCTACACCTTC.

This clone was counted between two and nine times. V usage is TRBV20-1 and J usage is TRBJ2-3; no clear D gene. This CDR3 contains 11 residues. The germline V gene has CDR1 DFQATT and CDR2 SNEGSKA (reference sequence). V lost 6 bases, J lost 6 bases, and 10 bases lay in between. The CDR3 DNA reads as TGCAGTGCGCCTCTCATGGATACGCAGTATTTT. Protein sequence: CSAPLMDTQYF.

The chain recombines TRBV9 with TRBJ2-1, with 7 bases identical to TRBD2. The CDR3 has 13 residues. The ends lost 3 bases at V and 5 bases at J; junction bases unmatched: 2. Germline V gene lookup returns CDR1 SGDLS and CDR2 YYNGEE. CDR3 nucleotide sequence: TGTGCCAGCAGCGGGGACTACCACAATGAGCAGTTCTTC. It specifies CASSGDYHNEQFF.

The CDR3 DNA is TGCGCCAGCAGCCAACAGGGTTCCTACGAGCAGTACTTC. Its protein is CASSQQGSYEQYF. The V call is TRBV4-1, the J call TRBJ2-7, with D possibly matching TRBD1 (5 bases). V was shortened by 2 bases and J by 1 base, with 6 bases between the two germline ends. Germline-derived CDR1 and CDR2 are MGHRA and YSYEKL. This CDR3 comprises 13 residues.

V gene TRBV4-1 combines with J gene TRBJ2-5; D gene uncertain. V was cut by 2 bases and J by 2 bases, with 9 bases left in between. Germline V lookup: CDR1 MGHRA, CDR2 YSYEKL. The CDR3 extends over 14 amino acids. The CDR3 sequence is CASSQPGIQETQYF. CDR3 in DNA: TGCGCCAGCAGCCAACCAGGTATTCAAGAGACCCAGTACTTC.

The chain links TRBV6-1 to TRBJ1-1; 8 nucleotides match TRBD1. Germline CDR1 and CDR2: MNHNS and SASEGT. J gave up 1 base and V 4 bases, and 2 bases lay outside the gene matches. This CDR3 has 14 residues. CDR3 in amino acids: CASSGTGWNTEAFF. The CDR3 coding sequence is TGTGCCAGCAGTGGGACAGGGTGGAACACTGAAGCTTTCTTT.

This chain joins TRBV29-1 and TRBJ2-6; TRBD1 agrees at 9 bases. J lost 2 bases, V lost 5 bases, and 13 bases had no gene match. This CDR3 region has 18 residues. The germline V gene encodes CDR1 SQVTM and CDR2 ANQGSEA. In nucleotides, the CDR3 is TGCAGCGTTCTACACCGGGACAGGGAATTGCCTGGGGCCAACGTCCTGACTTTC. It is translated as CSVLHRDRELPGANVLTF.

The chain links TRBV5-6 to TRBJ2-7, with D uncertain. The CDR3 length is 13 residues. Between the trimmed V and J ends, which lost 4 bases and 2 bases, there was a span of 10 bases. In germline, CDR1 is SGHDT, CDR2 YYEEEE. CDR3 bases: TGTGCCAGCAGCCTGGGTTACCCCTACGAGCAGTACTTC. Its translation: CASSLGYPYEQYF.

The chain employs TRBV2 and TRBJ2-1; either TRBD1 or TRBD2 may fit D (6 bases each). The V end was cut by 4 bases, the J end by 5 bases, with 15 bases between. This CDR3 is built from 15 residues. Germline V lookup: CDR1 SNHLY, CDR2 FYNNEI. This CDR3 is CASSVDGGPDNEQFF. In nucleotides, the CDR3 is TGTGCCAGCAGTGTGGACGGGGGCCCCGACAATGAGCAGTTCTTC. The full variable domain, completed using reference TRBV2 and TRBJ2-1, is EPEVTQTPSHQVTQMGQEVILRCVPISNHLYFYWYRQILGQKVEFLVSFYNNEISEKSEIFDDQFSVERPDGSNFTLKIRSTKLEDSAMYFCASSVDGGPDNEQFFGPGTRLTVL.

This clone was counted between two and nine times. The V gene is TRBV21-1, the J gene TRBJ2-2; the table's D call TRBD2 went unverified against the DNA. TRBV21-1 is a pseudogene locus. The CDR3 sequence is 12 residues long. DNA for the CDR3: TGTGCCAGCAGCAAGGAGCCCGGGGAGCTGTTTTTT. As protein: CASSKEPGELFF.

The J gene is TRBJ2-7, the V gene TRBV28, with 12 nucleotides matching TRBD1. V shed 3 bases and J 7 bases; nucleotides not matched to a gene: 7. Germline V gives CDR1 MDHEN, CDR2 SYDVKM. CDR3 length: 15 amino acids. CDR3 nucleotides: TGTGCCAGCAGTTTCCCGGGACAGGGGGCCCGGGAGCAGTACTTC. This codes for CASSFPGQGAREQYF. Complete variable domain (other parts from reference TRBV28 and TRBJ2-7): DVKVTQSSRYLVKRTGEKVFLECVQDMDHENMFWYRQDPGLGLRLIYFSYDVKMKEKGDIPEGYSVSREKKERFSLILESASTNQTSMYLCASSFPGQGAREQYFGPGTRLTVT.